Below are 30 T cell receptor beta chains sequenced from a single sample in a study of T cell responses to AZD1222 COVID-19 vaccine. Profiling relied on immunoSEQ multiplex PCR, and the TCRdb table lists in-frame clones only, not all of them. The data contain 150,000 to 200,000 clones, around 90% of them singletons. The specimen was peripheral blood, collected on day 0 of AZD1222 vaccination. These receptors all come from an adult in good health.

The chain employs TRBV12-3 or TRBV12-4 and TRBJ2-2; D call uncertain. This CDR3 region has 11 residues. Trimming cost V 7 bases and J 2 bases, with 2 bases left between them. The CDR3 sequence: CASTNTGELFF. DNA for the CDR3: TGTGCCAGCACCAACACCGGGGAGCTGTTTTTT.

The chain links TRBV19 to TRBJ2-6; D unresolved. Trimming cost V 4 bases and J 0 bases, with 10 bases left between them. CDR3 length: 16 residues. Per germline, CDR1 LNHDA and CDR2 SQIVND (reference sequence). CDR3 protein: CASSTHSYSGANVLTF. For the CDR3, the DNA is TGTGCCAGTAGTACGCACAGCTACTCTGGGGCCAACGTCCTGACTTTC.

The V and J genes are TRBV5-4 and TRBJ2-7, with TRBD2 identical over 10 bases. CDR1 is SGHNT and CDR2 is YYREEE in the germline V gene (reference sequence). Trimming cost V 4 bases and J 0 bases; bases outside gene matches: 4. This CDR3 comprises 15 residues. The CDR3 loop is CASSLAGASSYEQYF. The CDR3 DNA is TGTGCCAGCAGCCTAGCGGGGGCCAGCTCCTACGAGCAGTACTTC.

V is TRBV10-3 and J is TRBJ1-4, with unresolved D. The V gene's germline CDR1 is ENHRY and CDR2 SYGVKD. CDR3 length equals 15 residues. Trimming left V 3 bases short and J 6 bases short, with 14 bases between. In DNA form, the CDR3 reads TGTGCCATCAGTGACCTTGGACCCCGGGATGAAAAACTGTTTTTT. Protein: CAISDLGPRDEKLFF.

V usage is TRBV20-1 and J usage is TRBJ2-2; perhaps TRBD2 as D (5 bases). CDR1 and CDR2 (germline): DFQATT, SNEGSKA (reference sequence). Trimming cost V 3 bases and J 3 bases, with 11 bases left between them. This CDR3 is 14 amino acids long. The CDR3 bases are TGCAGTGCTAGTGACGGGGATTACACCGGGGAGCTGTTTTTT. Translated: CSASDGDYTGELFF.

The chain joins TRBV19 to TRBJ2-1; 10 positions agree with TRBD2. The CDR3 extends over 14 amino acids. The germline CDR1 and CDR2 sequences are LNHDA and SQIVND (reference sequence). V shed 3 bases, J shed 7 bases, and the junction held 3 bases outside the gene matches. The CDR3 reads CASSILAGVNEQFF. In DNA form, the CDR3 reads TGTGCCAGTAGTATCCTAGCGGGAGTTAATGAGCAGTTCTTC.

The chain has TRBV5-4 and TRBJ2-5; D possibly corresponds to TRBD2 (6 bases). V lost 0 bases and J 4 bases, leaving 7 bases between the germline ends. CDR3 size: 13 residues. CDR1 is SGHNT, CDR2 YYREEE, per germline (reference sequence). The CDR3 sequence is CASSLVGGETQYF. CDR3 DNA sequence: TGTGCCAGCAGCTTGGTGGGGGGAGAGACCCAGTACTTC.

The chain couples TRBV28 to TRBJ1-5; 11 positions agree with TRBD1. V lost 7 bases and J lost 4; bases outside the gene matches: 12. CDR1 is MDHEN and CDR2 is SYDVKM in the germline V gene. CDR3 size: 17 residues. The CDR3 region is CASTSGTGGDRNQPQHF. CDR3 sequence (DNA): TGTGCCAGCACCTCCGGGACAGGGGGGGATAGGAATCAGCCCCAGCATTTT.

The DNA for the CDR3 is TGTGCCAGCAGCCGGCACGAGGGACGGACCGGGGAGCTGTTTTTT. Translating gives CASSRHEGRTGELFF. J is TRBJ2-2 and V is TRBV7-9, with D perhaps being TRBD1 or TRBD2 (5 bases each). V lost 5 bases and J lost 5, with 15 bases in between. The CDR3 is made up of 15 amino acids. CDR1 SEHNR and CDR2 FQNEAQ come from the germline V gene (reference sequence). Complete variable domain (other parts from reference TRBV7-9 and TRBJ2-2): DTGVSQNPRHKITKRGQNVTFRCDPISEHNRLYWYRQTLGQGPEFLTYFQNEAQLEKSRLLSDRFSAERPKGSFSTLEIQRTEQGDSAMYLCASSRHEGRTGELFFGEGSRLTVL.

The chain couples TRBV7-8 to TRBJ1-6, with D uncertain. There are 13 residues in the CDR3. V lost 3 bases to trimming and J lost 12 bases, with 12 bases between them. Germline lookup yields CDR1 SGHVS and CDR2 FQNEAQ. The CDR3 reads CASSLSPDVPLHF. CDR3 nucleotides: TGTGCCAGCAGCTTGTCTCCTGACGTACCCCTCCACTTT.

A few counts support this clone. The genes are TRBV6-1 and TRBJ2-7; no clear D gene. The CDR3 contains 16 residues. Germline V gives CDR1 MNHNS, CDR2 SASEGT. V gave up 4 bases and J gave up 0 bases, with 16 bases separating them. The CDR3 loop is CASSGRVGRSSYEQYF. CDR3 DNA: TGTGCCAGCAGTGGTCGGGTCGGACGGAGCTCCTACGAGCAGTACTTC.

The rearrangement links TRBV29-1 to TRBJ2-5; either TRBD1 or TRBD2 may fit D (5 bases each). The V end was cut by 4 bases, the J end by 5 bases, with 14 bases between. CDR3 length equals 13 residues. From germline, CDR1 is SQVTM and CDR2 ANQGSEA. The CDR3 DNA follows: TGCAGCGTTGGAGGGGCGCCATCGGAGACCCAGTACTTC. Translation gives CSVGGAPSETQYF.

The gene calls are TRBV20-1 and TRBJ2-7; the D gene is possibly TRBD1 (6 bases). The CDR3 covers 13 residues. The V gene's germline CDR1 is DFQATT and CDR2 SNEGSKA (reference sequence). The germline V and J ends were trimmed by 3 bases and 6 bases, with 15 bases remaining between them. The CDR3 nucleotides read TGCAGTGCTAGTCACAGGGTGGCTTCCGAGCAGTACTTC. Amino acids: CSASHRVASEQYF.

The chain carries TRBV3-1 (or the pseudogene TRBV3-2) and TRBJ2-7; TRBD2 matches at 8 bases. The CDR3 is 18 amino acids. V trimming: 0 bases; J trimming: 1 base; junction bases outside the gene matches: 11. Germline values: CDR1 LGHDT, CDR2 YNNKEL (reference sequence). This chain's CDR3 is CASSQEGYGIAGSYEQYF. The CDR3 DNA is TGTGCCAGCAGCCAAGAAGGATACGGAATAGCGGGATCCTACGAGCAGTACTTC.

The V and J genes are TRBV6-5 and TRBJ1-6; unclear D gene. The CDR3 has 14 residues. V was trimmed by 5 bases and J by 9 bases, leaving 14 bases between them. Germline V gene data show CDR1 as MNHEY and CDR2 as SVGAGI. Here the CDR3 reads CASSIPDRVSPLHF. In nucleotides, the CDR3 is TGTGCCAGCAGTATACCGGATAGGGTTTCACCCCTCCACTTT.

The chain recombines TRBV29-1 with TRBJ1-2, with 9 bases that match TRBD1. There are 15 residues in the CDR3. V shed 2 bases and J 0 bases; nucleotides not matched to a gene: 4. The germline CDR1 and CDR2 sequences are SQVTM and ANQGSEA. CDR3 coding DNA: TGCAGCGTTGAACGGAGGACAGGGGCTAACTATGGCTACACCTTC. Its protein is CSVERRTGANYGYTF.

The chain is built from TRBV5-1 and TRBJ1-2, with D perhaps TRBD1 (6 bases). Trimming removed 0 bases from V and 7 bases from J, with 16 bases in between. The CDR3 has 15 residues. CDR1 SGHRS and CDR2 YFSETQ come from the germline V gene. The CDR3 sequence: CASSLDFGGARGYTF. CDR3 nucleotide sequence: TGCGCCAGCAGCTTGGACTTTGGGGGGGCTCGTGGCTACACCTTC.

This clone has just a few counts. The rearrangement links TRBV6-5 to TRBJ2-7, with TRBD1 matching over 9 bases. CDR1 is MNHEY, CDR2 SVGAGI, per germline. Trimming took 2 bases from V and 3 from J; bases not matched to a gene: 5. CDR3 size: 15 residues. The CDR3 nucleotides are TGTGCCAGCAGTTACCCGGGACAGGGTGGCTACGAGCAGTACTTC. This encodes CASSYPGQGGYEQYF.

The CDR3 nucleotides read TGTGCCAGCAGTTTTGGAAACACCATATATTTT. Encoded protein: CASSFGNTIYF. The V and J genes are TRBV12-3 or TRBV12-4 and TRBJ1-3; the D is unclear. The CDR3 sequence is 11 residues long. V was cut by 3 bases and J by 3 bases, with 0 bases left in between.

The chain combines TRBV28 with TRBJ2-3; the D gene is possibly TRBD1 (5 bases). CDR3 size: 13 residues. Trimming stripped 4 bases from V and 5 bases from J, with 10 bases between. Germline V lookup: CDR1 MDHEN, CDR2 SYDVKM. The CDR3 here is CASSSGSGDTQYF. The CDR3 DNA reads TGTGCCAGCAGTTCAGGGTCGGGAGATACGCAGTATTTT.

The chain employs TRBV6-5 and TRBJ2-3, with D hard to call. V lost 6 bases and J 0 bases, leaving 10 bases between the germline ends. CDR3 size: 14 residues. In germline, CDR1 is MNHEY, CDR2 SVGAGI. CDR3 loop: CASRGAASTDTQYF. The CDR3 nucleotides read TGTGCCAGCAGAGGTGCGGCTAGCACAGATACGCAGTATTTT.

V is TRBV7-6 and J is TRBJ2-7; 9 bases agree with TRBD2. The CDR3 sequence is 15 residues long. The germline V gene has CDR1 SGHVS and CDR2 FNYEAQ. The J segment lost 1 base and the V segment lost 5 bases, leaving 6 bases of the junction unmatched. The DNA of the CDR3 is TGTGCCAGCAGCCCACGGACTAGCGTATCCTACGAGCAGTACTTC. Translating gives CASSPRTSVSYEQYF. The variable domain in full, completed from reference TRBV7-6 and TRBJ2-7, reads GAGVSQSPRYKVTKRGQDVALRCDPISGHVSLYWYRQALGQGPEFLTYFNYEAQQDKSGLPNDRFSAERPEGSISTLTIQRTEQRDSAMYRCASSPRTSVSYEQYFGPGTRLTVT.

The chain carries TRBV6-6 and TRBJ1-2, with 7 bases fitting TRBD1. The CDR3 extends over 13 amino acids. V dropped 11 bases and J dropped 2; count of bases not matched to a gene: 8. Germline lookup yields CDR1 MNHNY and CDR2 SVGAGI (reference sequence). In DNA form, the CDR3 reads TGTGCCGCAAACAGGGGCCCAAACTATGGCTACACCTTC. It encodes CAANRGPNYGYTF.

This clone was counted only a few times. This chain joins TRBV14 and TRBJ2-1; D unresolved. The germline CDR1 and CDR2 sequences are SGHDN and FVKESK. This CDR3 comprises 19 residues. V gave up 1 base and J gave up 0 bases, with 19 bases separating them. The CDR3 sequence: CASSQGPTSGQSSYNEQFF. The CDR3 region has the DNA TGTGCCAGCAGCCAAGGGCCAACTTCCGGGCAGAGCTCCTACAATGAGCAGTTCTTC.

For the CDR3, the DNA is TGTGCCAGCAGCCGACTTTCACAGGGTGTAAGTGAGCAGTTCTTC. Translating gives CASSRLSQGVSEQFF. V gene TRBV7-9 combines with J gene TRBJ2-1, with a weak D call TRBD1 (6 bases). The CDR3 loop spans 15 amino acids. Germline V gene sequence: CDR1 SEHNR, CDR2 FQNEAQ (reference sequence). The V and J ends lost 5 bases and 9 bases respectively, with 20 bases between them.

The chain links TRBV2 to TRBJ1-1, with TRBD1 identical over 9 bases. There are 15 residues in the CDR3. V dropped 4 bases and J dropped 4; count of bases not matched to a gene: 7. Germline V gives CDR1 SNHLY, CDR2 FYNNEI. Written as DNA, the CDR3 is TGTGCCAGCAGTGGGACAGGGGTATTTGTCACTGAAGCTTTCTTT. Translating gives CASSGTGVFVTEAFF.

The CDR3 DNA reads as TGTGCCAGTGGAAGGAGCGGGGGGAGCACAGATACGCAGTATTTT. This gives the protein CASGRSGGSTDTQYF. This chain uses TRBV9 with TRBJ2-3; TRBD2 matches at 9 bases. V shed 8 bases and J 0 bases; nucleotides not matched to a gene: 7. The CDR3 runs 15 residues. Germline V gene lookup returns CDR1 SGDLS and CDR2 YYNGEE.

The chain carries TRBV28 and TRBJ2-7; possible D gene TRBD2, 6 bases. The CDR3 has 14 amino acids. Germline assignment: CDR1 MDHEN and CDR2 SYDVKM. V was cut by 5 bases and J by 3 bases, with 14 bases left in between. The CDR3 here is CASSTPGGDYEQYF. The CDR3 nucleotides are TGTGCCAGCAGTACCCCAGGCGGGGACTACGAGCAGTACTTC.

The gene calls are TRBV14 and TRBJ2-3, with unresolved D. The CDR3 covers 14 residues. Trimming pared 0 bases from V and 2 bases from J, leaving 6 bases between. Germline CDR1 and CDR2: SGHDN and FVKESK. The CDR3 is CASSQEFLTDTQYF. The CDR3, as DNA: TGTGCCAGCAGCCAAGAATTCCTCACAGATACGCAGTATTTT.

The chain combines TRBV30 with TRBJ1-1, with TRBD1 matching over 9 bases. V lost 3 bases, J lost 4 bases, and 3 bases stayed unmatched. The CDR3 consists of 13 residues. CDR1 GTSNPN and CDR2 SVGIG come from the germline V gene (reference sequence). CDR3 in amino acids: CAWSVTGGTEAFF. CDR3 bases: TGTGCCTGGAGCGTGACAGGGGGCACTGAAGCTTTCTTT.